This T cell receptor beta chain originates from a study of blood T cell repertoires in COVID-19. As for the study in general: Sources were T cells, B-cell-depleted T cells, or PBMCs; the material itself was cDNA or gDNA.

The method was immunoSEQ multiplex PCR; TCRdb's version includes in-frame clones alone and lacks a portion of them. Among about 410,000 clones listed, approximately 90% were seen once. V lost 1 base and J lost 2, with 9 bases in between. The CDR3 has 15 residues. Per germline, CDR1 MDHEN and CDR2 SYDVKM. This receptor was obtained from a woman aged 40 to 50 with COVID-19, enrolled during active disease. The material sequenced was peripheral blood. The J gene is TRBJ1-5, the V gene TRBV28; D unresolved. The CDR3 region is CASSLFRQGNQPQHF. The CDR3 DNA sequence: TGTGCCAGCAGTTTATTTAGGCAGGGCAATCAGCCCCAGCATTTT.